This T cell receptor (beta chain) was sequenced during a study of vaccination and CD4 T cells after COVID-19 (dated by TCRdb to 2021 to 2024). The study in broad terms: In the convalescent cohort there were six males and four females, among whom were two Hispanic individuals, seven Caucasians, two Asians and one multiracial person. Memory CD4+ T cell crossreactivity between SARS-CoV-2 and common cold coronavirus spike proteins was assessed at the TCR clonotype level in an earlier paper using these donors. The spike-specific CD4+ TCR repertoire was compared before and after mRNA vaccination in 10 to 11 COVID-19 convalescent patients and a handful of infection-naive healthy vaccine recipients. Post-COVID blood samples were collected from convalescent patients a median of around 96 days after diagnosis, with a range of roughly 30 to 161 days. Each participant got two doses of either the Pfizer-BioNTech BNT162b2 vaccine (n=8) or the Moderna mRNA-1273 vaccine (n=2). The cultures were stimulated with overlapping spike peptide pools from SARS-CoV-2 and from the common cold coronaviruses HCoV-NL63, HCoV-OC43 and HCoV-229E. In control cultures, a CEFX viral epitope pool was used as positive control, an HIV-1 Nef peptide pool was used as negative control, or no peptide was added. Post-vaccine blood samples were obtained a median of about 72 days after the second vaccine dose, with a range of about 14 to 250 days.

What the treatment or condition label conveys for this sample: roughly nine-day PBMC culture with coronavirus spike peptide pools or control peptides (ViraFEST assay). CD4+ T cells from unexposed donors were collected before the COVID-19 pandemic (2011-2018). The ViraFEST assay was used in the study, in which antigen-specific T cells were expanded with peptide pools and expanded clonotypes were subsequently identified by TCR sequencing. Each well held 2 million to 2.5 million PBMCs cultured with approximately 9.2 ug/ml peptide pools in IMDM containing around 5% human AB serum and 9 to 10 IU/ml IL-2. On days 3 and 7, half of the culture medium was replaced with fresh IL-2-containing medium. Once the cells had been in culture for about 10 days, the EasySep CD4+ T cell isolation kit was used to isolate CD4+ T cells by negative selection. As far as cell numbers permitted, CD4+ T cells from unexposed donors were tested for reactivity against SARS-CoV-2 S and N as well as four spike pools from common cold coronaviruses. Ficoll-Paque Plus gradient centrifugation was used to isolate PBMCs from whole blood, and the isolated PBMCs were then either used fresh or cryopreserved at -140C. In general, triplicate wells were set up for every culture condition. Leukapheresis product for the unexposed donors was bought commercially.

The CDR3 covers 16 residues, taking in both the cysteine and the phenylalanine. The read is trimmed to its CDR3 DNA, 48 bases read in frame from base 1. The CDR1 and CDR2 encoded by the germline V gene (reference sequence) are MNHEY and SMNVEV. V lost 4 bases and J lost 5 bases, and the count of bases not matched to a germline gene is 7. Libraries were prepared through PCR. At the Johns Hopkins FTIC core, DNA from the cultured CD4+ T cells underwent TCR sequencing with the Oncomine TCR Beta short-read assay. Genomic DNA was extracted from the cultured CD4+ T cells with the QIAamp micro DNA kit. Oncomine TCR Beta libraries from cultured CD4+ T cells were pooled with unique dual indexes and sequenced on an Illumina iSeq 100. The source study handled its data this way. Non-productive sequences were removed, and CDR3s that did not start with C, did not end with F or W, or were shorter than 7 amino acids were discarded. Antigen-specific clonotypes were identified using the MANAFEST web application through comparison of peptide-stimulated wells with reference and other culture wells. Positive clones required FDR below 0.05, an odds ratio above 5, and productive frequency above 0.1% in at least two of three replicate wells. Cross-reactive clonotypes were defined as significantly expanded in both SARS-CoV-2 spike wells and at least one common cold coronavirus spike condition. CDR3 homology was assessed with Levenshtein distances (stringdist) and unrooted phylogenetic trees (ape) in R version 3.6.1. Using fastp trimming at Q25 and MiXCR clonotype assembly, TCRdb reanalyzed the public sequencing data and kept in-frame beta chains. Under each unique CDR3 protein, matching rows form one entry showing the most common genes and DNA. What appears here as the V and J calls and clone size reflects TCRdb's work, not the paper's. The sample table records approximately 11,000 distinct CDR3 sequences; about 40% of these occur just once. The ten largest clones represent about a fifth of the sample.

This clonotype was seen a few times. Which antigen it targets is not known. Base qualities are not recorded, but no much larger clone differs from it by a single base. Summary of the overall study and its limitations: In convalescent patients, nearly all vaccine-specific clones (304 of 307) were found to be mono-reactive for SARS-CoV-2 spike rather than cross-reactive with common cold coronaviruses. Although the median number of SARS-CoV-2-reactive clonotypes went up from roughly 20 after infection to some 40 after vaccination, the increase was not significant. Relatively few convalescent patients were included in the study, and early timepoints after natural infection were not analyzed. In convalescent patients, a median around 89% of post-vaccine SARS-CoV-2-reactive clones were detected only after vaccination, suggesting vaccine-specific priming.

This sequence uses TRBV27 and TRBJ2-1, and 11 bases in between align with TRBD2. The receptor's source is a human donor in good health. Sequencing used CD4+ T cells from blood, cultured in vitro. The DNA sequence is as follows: TGTGCCAGCAGTTCAAGTCGACTAGCGGGGAACAATGAGCAGTTCTTC. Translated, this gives CASSSSRLAGNNEQFF.